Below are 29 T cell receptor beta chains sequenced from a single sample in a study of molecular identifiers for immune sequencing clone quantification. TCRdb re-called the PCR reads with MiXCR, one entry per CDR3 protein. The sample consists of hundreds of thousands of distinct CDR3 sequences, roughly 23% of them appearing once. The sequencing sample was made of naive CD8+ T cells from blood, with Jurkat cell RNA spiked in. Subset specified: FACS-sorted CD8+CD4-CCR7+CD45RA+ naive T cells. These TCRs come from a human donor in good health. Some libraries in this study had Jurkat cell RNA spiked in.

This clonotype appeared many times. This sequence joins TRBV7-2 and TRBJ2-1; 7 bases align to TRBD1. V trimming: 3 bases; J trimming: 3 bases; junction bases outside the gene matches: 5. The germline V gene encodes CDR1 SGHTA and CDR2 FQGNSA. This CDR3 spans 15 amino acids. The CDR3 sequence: CASSLRQGIYNEQFF. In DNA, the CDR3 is TGTGCCAGCAGCTTGAGACAGGGTATCTACAATGAGCAGTTCTTC. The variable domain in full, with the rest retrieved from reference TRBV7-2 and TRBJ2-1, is GAGVSQSPSNKVTEKGKDVELRCDPISGHTALYWYRQSLGQGLEFLIYFQGNSAPDKSGLPSDRFSAERTGGSVSTLTIQRTQQEDSAVYLCASSLRQGIYNEQFFGPGTRLTVL.

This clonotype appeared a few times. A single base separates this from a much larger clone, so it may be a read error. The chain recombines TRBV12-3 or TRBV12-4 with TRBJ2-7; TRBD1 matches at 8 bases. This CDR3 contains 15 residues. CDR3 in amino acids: CASSNGTGTSYGQYF. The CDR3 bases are TGTGCCAGCAGCAACGGGACAGGAACGTCCTACGGGCAGTACTTC.

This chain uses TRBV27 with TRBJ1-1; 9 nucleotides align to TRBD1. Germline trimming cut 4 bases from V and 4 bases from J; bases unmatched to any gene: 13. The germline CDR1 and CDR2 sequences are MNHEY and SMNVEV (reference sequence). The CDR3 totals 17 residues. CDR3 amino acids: CASSSLTGGFGSTEAFF. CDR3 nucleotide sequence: TGTGCCAGCAGTTCACTGACAGGGGGGTTTGGGAGCACTGAAGCTTTCTTT.

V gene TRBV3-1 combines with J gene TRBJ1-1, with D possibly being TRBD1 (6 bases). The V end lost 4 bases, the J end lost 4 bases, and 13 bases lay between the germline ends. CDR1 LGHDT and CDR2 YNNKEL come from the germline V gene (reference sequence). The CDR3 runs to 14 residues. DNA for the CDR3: TGTGCCAGCAGCCGCGCAGAGGGGGGCACTGAAGCTTTCTTT. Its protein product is CASSRAEGGTEAFF.

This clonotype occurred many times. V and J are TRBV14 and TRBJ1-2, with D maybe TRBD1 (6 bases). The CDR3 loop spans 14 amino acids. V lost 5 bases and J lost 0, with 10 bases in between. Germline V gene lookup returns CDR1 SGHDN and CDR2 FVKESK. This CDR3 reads CASSTGLTNYGYTF. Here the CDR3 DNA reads TGTGCCAGCAGCACAGGGCTTACTAACTATGGCTACACCTTC.

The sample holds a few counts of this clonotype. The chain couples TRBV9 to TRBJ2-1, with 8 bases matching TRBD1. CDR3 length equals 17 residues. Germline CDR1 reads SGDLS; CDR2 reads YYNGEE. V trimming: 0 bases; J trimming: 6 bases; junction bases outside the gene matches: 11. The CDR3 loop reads CASSVAVQTDRVNEQFF. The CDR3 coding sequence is TGTGCCAGCAGCGTAGCGGTTCAGACGGACAGGGTCAATGAGCAGTTCTTC.

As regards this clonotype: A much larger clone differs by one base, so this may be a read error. CDR3 in amino acids: CVSSPSSDRAYEQYF. The CDR3 DNA reads as TGCGTCAGCAGCCCTAGCTCGGACAGAGCCTACGAGCAGTACTTC. The chain recombines TRBV4-1 with TRBJ2-7; D might be TRBD1 (6 bases). From germline, CDR1 is MGHRA and CDR2 YSYEKL. This CDR3 has 15 residues.

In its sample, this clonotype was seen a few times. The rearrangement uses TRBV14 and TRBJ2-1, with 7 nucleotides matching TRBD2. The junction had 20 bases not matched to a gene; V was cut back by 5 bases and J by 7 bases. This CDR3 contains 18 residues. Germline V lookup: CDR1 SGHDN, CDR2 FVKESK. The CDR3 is CASSYLPPIIGRSNEQFF. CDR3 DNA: TGTGCCAGCAGCTACTTGCCCCCGATTATCGGGAGGTCGAATGAGCAGTTCTTC.

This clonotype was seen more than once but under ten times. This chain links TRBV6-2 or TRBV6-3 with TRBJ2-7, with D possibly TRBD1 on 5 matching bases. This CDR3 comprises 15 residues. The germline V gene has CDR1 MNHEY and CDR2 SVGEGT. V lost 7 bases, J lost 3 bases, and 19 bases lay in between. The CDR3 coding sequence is TGTGCCAGCACCTCCGATCAGGGAAAGGTCTACGAGCAGTACTTC. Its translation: CASTSDQGKVYEQYF.

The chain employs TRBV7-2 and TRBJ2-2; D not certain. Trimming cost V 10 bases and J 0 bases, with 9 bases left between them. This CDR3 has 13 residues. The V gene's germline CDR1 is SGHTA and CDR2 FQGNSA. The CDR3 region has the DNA TGTGCCACGGGCCAAACGAACACCGGGGAGCTGTTTTTT. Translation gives CATGQTNTGELFF.

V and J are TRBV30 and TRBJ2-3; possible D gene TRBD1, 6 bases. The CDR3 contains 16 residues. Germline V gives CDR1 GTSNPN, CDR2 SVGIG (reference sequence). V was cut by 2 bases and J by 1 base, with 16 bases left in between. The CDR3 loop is CAWSTPWTDGTDTQYF. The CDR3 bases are TGTGCCTGGAGTACACCTTGGACAGATGGCACAGATACGCAGTATTTT.

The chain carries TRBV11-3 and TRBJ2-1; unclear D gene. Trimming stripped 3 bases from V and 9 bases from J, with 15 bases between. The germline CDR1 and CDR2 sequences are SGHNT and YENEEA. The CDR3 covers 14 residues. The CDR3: CASSFGSGIGEQFF. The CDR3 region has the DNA TGTGCCAGCAGCTTTGGGTCCGGAATCGGTGAGCAGTTCTTC.

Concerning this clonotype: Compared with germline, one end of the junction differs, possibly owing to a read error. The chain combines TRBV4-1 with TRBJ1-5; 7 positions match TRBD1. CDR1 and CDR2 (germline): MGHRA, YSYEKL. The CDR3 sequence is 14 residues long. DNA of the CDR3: TGCGCCCGCCGCCAGGACAGGACAAATCAGCCCCCGCATTTT. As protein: CARRQDRTNQPPHF.

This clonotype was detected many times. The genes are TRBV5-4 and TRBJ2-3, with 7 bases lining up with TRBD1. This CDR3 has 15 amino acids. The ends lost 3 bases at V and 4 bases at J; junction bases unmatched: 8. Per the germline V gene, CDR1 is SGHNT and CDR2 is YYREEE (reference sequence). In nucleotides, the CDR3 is TGTGCCAGCAGCTGGTGGGACAGCAGATCAGATACGCAGTATTTT. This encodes CASSWWDSRSDTQYF.

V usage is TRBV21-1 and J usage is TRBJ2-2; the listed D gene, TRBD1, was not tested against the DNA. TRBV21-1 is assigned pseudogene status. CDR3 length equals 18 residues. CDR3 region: CASSQRGRRGMNTGELFF. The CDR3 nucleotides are TGTGCCAGCAGCCAAAGGGGCAGGCGGGGGATGAACACCGGGGAGCTGTTTTTT.

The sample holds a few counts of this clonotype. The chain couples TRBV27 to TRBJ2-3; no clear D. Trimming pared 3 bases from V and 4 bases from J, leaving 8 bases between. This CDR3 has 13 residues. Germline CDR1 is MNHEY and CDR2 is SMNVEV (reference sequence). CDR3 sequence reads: CASSFLVADTQYF. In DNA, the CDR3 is TGTGCCAGCAGTTTTCTAGTAGCAGATACGCAGTATTTT.

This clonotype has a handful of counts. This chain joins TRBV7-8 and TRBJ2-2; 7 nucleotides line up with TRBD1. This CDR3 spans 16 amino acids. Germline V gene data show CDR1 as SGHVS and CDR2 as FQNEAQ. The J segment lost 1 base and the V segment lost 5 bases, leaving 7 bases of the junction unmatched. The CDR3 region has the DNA TGTGCCAGCAGCCCCTGGGGGACAGTGAACACCGGGGAGCTGTTTTTT. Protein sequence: CASSPWGTVNTGELFF.

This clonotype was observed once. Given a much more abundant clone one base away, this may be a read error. The chain's CDR3 is CASSPSGTRSQETQYF. DNA of the CDR3: TGTGCCAGCAGCCCCTCAGGGACTCGAAGTCAAGAGACCCAGTACTTC. The rearrangement links TRBV5-3 to TRBJ2-5; possible D gene TRBD2, 6 bases. TRBV5-3 counts as an open reading frame of uncertain function. Trimming removed 8 bases from V and 2 bases from J, with 22 bases in between. There are 16 residues in the CDR3.

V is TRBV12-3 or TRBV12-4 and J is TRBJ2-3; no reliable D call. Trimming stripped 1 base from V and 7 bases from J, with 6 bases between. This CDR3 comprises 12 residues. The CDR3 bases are TGTGCCAGCAGTTTAGTGGGGAATACGCAGTATTTT. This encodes CASSLVGNTQYF.

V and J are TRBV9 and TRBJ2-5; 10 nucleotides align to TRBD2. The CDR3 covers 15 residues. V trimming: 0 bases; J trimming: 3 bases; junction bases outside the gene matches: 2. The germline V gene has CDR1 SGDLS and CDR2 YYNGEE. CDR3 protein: CASSVASGGKETQYF. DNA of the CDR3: TGTGCCAGCAGCGTAGCTAGCGGGGGAAAAGAGACCCAGTACTTC.

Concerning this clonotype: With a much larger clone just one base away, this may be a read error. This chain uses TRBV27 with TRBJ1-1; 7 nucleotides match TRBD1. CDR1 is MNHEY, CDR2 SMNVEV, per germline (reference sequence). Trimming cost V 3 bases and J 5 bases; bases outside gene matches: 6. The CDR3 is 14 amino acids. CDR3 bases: TGTGCCAGCAGTTTTTACAGGGGATATACTGAAGCTTTCTTT. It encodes CASSFYRGYTEAFF.

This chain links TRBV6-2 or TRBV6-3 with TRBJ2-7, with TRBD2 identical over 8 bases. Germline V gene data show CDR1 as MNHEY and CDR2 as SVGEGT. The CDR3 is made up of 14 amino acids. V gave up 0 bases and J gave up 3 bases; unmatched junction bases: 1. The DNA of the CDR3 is TGTGCCAGCAGTTACTCGACTAGCGTCTACGAGCAGTACTTC. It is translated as CASSYSTSVYEQYF.

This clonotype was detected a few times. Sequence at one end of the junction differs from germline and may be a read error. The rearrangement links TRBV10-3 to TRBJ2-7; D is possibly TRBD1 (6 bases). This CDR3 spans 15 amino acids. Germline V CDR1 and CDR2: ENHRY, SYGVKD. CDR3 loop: CAVSESDRLTYEQYF. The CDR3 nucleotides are TGTGCCGTCAGTGAGTCGGACAGACTGACCTACGAGCAGTACTTC.

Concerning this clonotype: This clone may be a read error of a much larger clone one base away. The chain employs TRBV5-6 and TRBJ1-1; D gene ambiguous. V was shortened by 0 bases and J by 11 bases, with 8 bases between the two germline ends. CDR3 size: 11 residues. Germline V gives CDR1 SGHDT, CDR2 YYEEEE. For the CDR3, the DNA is TGTGCCAGCAGCTTGGGGGCTTCGGCTTTCTTT. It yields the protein CASSLGASAFF.

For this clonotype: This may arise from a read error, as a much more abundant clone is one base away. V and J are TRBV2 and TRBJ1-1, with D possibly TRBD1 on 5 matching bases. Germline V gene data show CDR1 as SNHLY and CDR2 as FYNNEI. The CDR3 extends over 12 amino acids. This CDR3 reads CANSAPGGEAFF. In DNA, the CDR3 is TGTGCCAACAGTGCGCCTGGGGGTGAAGCTTTCTTT. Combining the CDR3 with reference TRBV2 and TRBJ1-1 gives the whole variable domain EPEVTQTPSHQVTQMGQEVILRCVPISNHLYFYWYRQILGQKVEFLVSFYNNEISEKSEIFDDQFSVERPDGSNFTLKIRSTKLEDSAMYFCANSAPGGEAFFGQGTRLTVV.

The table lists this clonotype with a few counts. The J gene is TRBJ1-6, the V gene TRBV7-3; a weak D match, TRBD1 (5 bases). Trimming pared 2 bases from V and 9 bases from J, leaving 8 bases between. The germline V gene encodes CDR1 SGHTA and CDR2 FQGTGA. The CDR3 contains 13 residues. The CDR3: CASSLDGASPLHF. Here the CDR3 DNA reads TGTGCCAGCAGCTTAGATGGGGCTTCACCCCTCCACTTT.

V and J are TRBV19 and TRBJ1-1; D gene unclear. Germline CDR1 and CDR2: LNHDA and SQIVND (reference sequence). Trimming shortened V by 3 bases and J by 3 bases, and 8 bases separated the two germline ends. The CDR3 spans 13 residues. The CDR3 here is CASSMSADTEAFF. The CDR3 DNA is TGTGCCAGTAGTATGTCGGCAGACACTGAAGCTTTCTTT.

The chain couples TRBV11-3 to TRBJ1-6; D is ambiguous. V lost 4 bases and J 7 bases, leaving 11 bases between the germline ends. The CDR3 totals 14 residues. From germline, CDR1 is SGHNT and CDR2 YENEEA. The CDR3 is CASSSPPGNSPLHF. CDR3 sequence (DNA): TGTGCCAGCAGCTCCCCGCCTGGAAATTCACCCCTCCACTTT. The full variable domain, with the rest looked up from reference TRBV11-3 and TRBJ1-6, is EAGVVQSPRYKIIEKKQPVAFWCNPISGHNTLYWYLQNLGQGPELLIRYENEEAVDDSQLPKDRFSAERLKGVDSTLKIQPAELGDSAVYLCASSSPPGNSPLHFGNGTRLTVT.

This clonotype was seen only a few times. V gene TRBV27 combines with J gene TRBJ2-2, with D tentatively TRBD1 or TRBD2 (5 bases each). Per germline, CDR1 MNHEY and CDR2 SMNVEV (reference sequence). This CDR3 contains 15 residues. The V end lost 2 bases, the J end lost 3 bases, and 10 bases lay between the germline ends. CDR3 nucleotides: TGTGCCAGCAGTTTAATATGGGGGTACACCGGGGAGCTGTTTTTT. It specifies CASSLIWGYTGELFF.